The 18 T cell receptor beta chains presented below share a single source sample, sequenced in a study of cytomegalovirus exposure and HLA in healthy donors. The PCR ran on 60 Vbeta and 13 Jbeta primers. TCRdb's table, derived via immunoSEQ multiplex PCR, lists solely in-frame clones and lacks some. The table records some 150,000 clones, around 80% of them present only once. Sequencing was done on a sample of PBMCs. Receptor source: a woman in her thirties in good health and CMV-seropositive.

The V call is TRBV5-1, the J call TRBJ1-1; maybe TRBD1 (5 bases). Germline loops: CDR1 SGHRS, CDR2 YFSETQ. The CDR3 totals 14 residues. Trimming stripped 6 bases from V and 7 bases from J, with 19 bases between. The CDR3 loop is CASISRVLDFEAFF. DNA for the CDR3: TGCGCCAGCATTTCCAGGGTTCTAGACTTTGAAGCTTTCTTT.

In its sample, this clone was seen once. The chain links TRBV6-1 to TRBJ2-1; weak D call: TRBD2 (5 bases). This CDR3 is 14 amino acids long. The V end was cut by 2 bases, the J end by 5 bases, with 10 bases between. In germline, CDR1 is MNHNS, CDR2 SASEGT. The CDR3 sequence: CASSELGLDNEQFF. The CDR3 nucleotides are TGTGCCAGCAGTGAACTAGGACTGGACAATGAGCAGTTCTTC.

This clone was detected a few times. This rearrangement joins TRBV5-1 to TRBJ2-5; a possible D gene is TRBD1 (8 bases). Trimming pared 2 bases from V and 5 bases from J, leaving 16 bases between. Germline V gene sequence: CDR1 SGHRS, CDR2 YFSETQ. This CDR3 has 15 amino acids. CDR3: CASSFSGQGGETQYF. For the CDR3, the DNA is TGCGCCAGCAGCTTTTCCGGACAGGGAGGGGAGACCCAGTACTTC.

V and J are TRBV7-2 and TRBJ1-2; no clear D gene. The V end lost 1 base, the J end lost 8 bases, and 11 bases lay between the germline ends. This CDR3 has 13 residues. CDR1 and CDR2 from the germline V gene are SGHTA and FQGNSA. For the CDR3, the DNA is TGTGCCAGCAGCTTAGGACGAGAGAGGGGCTACACCTTC. Protein product: CASSLGRERGYTF.

The rearrangement joins TRBV6-4 to TRBJ1-2; 7 bases agree with TRBD1. This CDR3 contains 16 residues. Germline V gene sequence: CDR1 MRHNA, CDR2 SNTAGT. J was trimmed by 6 bases and V by 0 bases; bases with no gene match: 10. DNA for the CDR3: TGTGCCAGCAGTGACTCCCCAGACAGGGTCTCTGATGGCTACACCTTC. Its protein is CASSDSPDRVSDGYTF.

The chain employs TRBV7-9 and TRBJ2-6; the D gene is possibly TRBD1 (6 bases). The length of the CDR3 is 16 residues. CDR1 and CDR2 (germline): SEHNR, FQNEAQ (reference sequence). Trimming shortened V by 10 bases and J by 1 base, and 17 bases separated the two germline ends. The CDR3 sequence is CATPDSPGSGANVLTF. DNA of the CDR3: TGTGCCACCCCGGACAGTCCTGGGTCTGGGGCCAACGTCCTGACTTTC.

There are a few counts of this clone. The rearrangement joins TRBV19 to TRBJ1-2, with 8 bases lining up with TRBD1. Germline V gene data show CDR1 as LNHDA and CDR2 as SQIVND (reference sequence). The CDR3 is 13 residues long. V was pared by 8 bases and J by 7 bases, with 9 bases of the junction left unmatched. CDR3 sequence: CASGSGTGLGYTF. The CDR3 DNA reads as TGTGCCAGTGGCTCCGGGACAGGACTTGGCTACACCTTC.

The gene calls are TRBV19 and TRBJ2-2, with D unresolved. Looked up from germline, CDR1 is LNHDA and CDR2 is SQIVND (reference sequence). The CDR3 contains 13 residues. V was clipped by 4 bases and J by 5 bases, with 8 bases between them. Here the CDR3 reads CASSTRGTGELFF. In DNA, the CDR3 is TGTGCCAGTAGTACCCGCGGAACCGGGGAGCTGTTTTTT.

V is TRBV7-9 and J is TRBJ2-5, with D possibly TRBD2 on 5 matching bases. V was trimmed by 5 bases and J by 11 bases, leaving 18 bases between them. Germline V gene data show CDR1 as SEHNR and CDR2 as FQNEAQ (reference sequence). The CDR3 spans 13 residues. CDR3 nucleotides: TGTGCCAGCAGCCCATCTATTACGGGGAAGCAGTACTTC. The encoded protein is CASSPSITGKQYF.

The chain combines TRBV29-1 with TRBJ1-2; D uncertain. CDR1 and CDR2 from the germline V gene are SQVTM and ANQGSEA. Deletions cut 4 bases from V and 0 bases from J, with 6 bases between. The CDR3 loop spans 12 amino acids. The CDR3 coding sequence is TGCAGCGTTGGGAGGGCTAACTATGGCTACACCTTC. Translated: CSVGRANYGYTF.

The genes are TRBV19 and TRBJ2-2, with 10 nucleotides matching TRBD2. V dropped 8 bases and J dropped 5; count of bases not matched to a gene: 5. The CDR3 is 14 residues long. Germline V lookup: CDR1 LNHDA, CDR2 SQIVND (reference sequence). DNA for the CDR3: TGTGCCAGTGAGAGCGGGGGGGCAACCGGGGAGCTGTTTTTT. Translated, it gives CASESGGATGELFF.

The V call is TRBV6-5, the J call TRBJ1-2, with D hard to call. The length of the CDR3 is 15 residues. The germline V and J ends were trimmed by 0 bases and 6 bases, with 14 bases remaining between them. The germline CDR1 and CDR2 sequences are MNHEY and SVGAGI. CDR3 region: CASSYSEGSWDGYTF. In nucleotides, the CDR3 is TGTGCCAGCAGTTACTCGGAGGGAAGTTGGGATGGCTACACCTTC.

The CDR3 region has the DNA TGTGCCAGCAGTGAAGTACATAGCGGGGGGTTCGTCAATGAGCAGTTCTTC. Translation gives CASSEVHSGGFVNEQFF. The chain has TRBV6-4 and TRBJ2-1, with 10 bases fitting TRBD2. Unmatched junction bases numbered 11, after V lost 3 bases and J lost 6 bases. The CDR3 is 17 amino acids. Germline V gene sequence: CDR1 MRHNA, CDR2 SNTAGT.

The rearrangement joins TRBV2 to TRBJ2-1; possibly TRBD2 for D (6 bases). V was clipped by 4 bases and J by 5 bases, with 18 bases between them. Per germline, CDR1 SNHLY and CDR2 FYNNEI. The CDR3 covers 16 residues. Here the CDR3 DNA reads TGTGCCAGCAGTGCATGGCGGGGCCCCCCCAACAATGAGCAGTTCTTC. Translated, it gives CASSAWRGPPNNEQFF.

This clone was found once. The V call is TRBV27, the J call TRBJ1-1; D unclear. Germline V CDR1 and CDR2: MNHEY, SMNVEV (reference sequence). The V end was cut by 0 bases, the J end by 8 bases, with 7 bases between. The CDR3 totals 12 residues. The CDR3 sequence: CASSLSFREAFF. Written as DNA, the CDR3 is TGTGCCAGCAGTTTATCGTTCAGGGAAGCTTTCTTT.

The rearrangement uses TRBV5-1 and TRBJ1-3; 8 bases align to TRBD1. From germline, CDR1 is SGHRS and CDR2 YFSETQ. The CDR3 consists of 17 residues. V lost 0 bases to trimming and J lost 4 bases; unmatched junction nucleotides: 9. The chain's CDR3 is CASSLAPQGVSGNTIYF. The CDR3 nucleotides are TGCGCCAGCAGCTTGGCACCACAGGGGGTCTCCGGAAACACCATATATTTT.

The chain joins TRBV9 to TRBJ2-5; 10 positions agree with TRBD1. V shed 1 base, J shed 3 bases, and the junction held 6 bases outside the gene matches. CDR1 and CDR2 from the germline V gene are SGDLS and YYNGEE. This CDR3 comprises 16 residues. The CDR3 is CASSVRVGTGEETQYF. The CDR3 DNA sequence: TGTGCCAGCAGCGTAAGGGTTGGGACAGGGGAAGAGACCCAGTACTTC.

The J gene is TRBJ2-5, the V gene TRBV7-2; 14 nucleotides agree with TRBD2. V trimming: 5 bases; J trimming: 7 bases; junction bases outside the gene matches: 12. The length of the CDR3 is 17 residues. Germline assignment: CDR1 SGHTA and CDR2 FQGNSA. CDR3 region: CASSPRGTSGGTGTQYF. As DNA, the CDR3 is TGTGCCAGCAGCCCCCGCGGGACTAGCGGGGGTACGGGGACCCAGTACTTC. The full variable domain, completed using reference TRBV7-2 and TRBJ2-5, is GAGVSQSPSNKVTEKGKDVELRCDPISGHTALYWYRQSLGQGLEFLIYFQGNSAPDKSGLPSDRFSAERTGGSVSTLTIQRTQQEDSAVYLCASSPRGTSGGTGTQYFGPGTRLLVL.